The clone carrying this T cell receptor beta chain was observed a few times. The data stem from a study of T cell changes during pregnancy in multiple sclerosis. The table came from immunoSEQ multiplex PCR; TCRdb's copy has only in-frame clones and leaves some out. The sample contains around 70,000 clones, approximately 91% of which appear only once. The V end was cut by 5 bases, the J end by 6 bases, with 17 bases between. Germline CDR1 SGHNT, CDR2 YYREEE (reference sequence). CDR3 length equals 14 residues. This receptor was taken from a female donor with multiple sclerosis, enrolled in a pregnancy study. The rearrangement joins TRBV5-4 to TRBJ1-2; D is unresolved. The sample here was peripheral blood, taken in the third trimester of pregnancy. CDR3 in DNA: TGTGCCAGCAGGGGCGATGGGCTGTCCGATGGCTACACCTTC. Its translation: CASRGDGLSDGYTF.